A selection of T cell receptor beta chains follows, all from one sample in a study of chemoradiotherapy in HPV16-positive cancers. Generated by immunoSEQ multiplex PCR, the TCRdb table keeps only in-frame clones and is missing some. The sample has fewer than 70,000 clones, roughly 90% seen once. The material was blood, obtained from a patient who underwent chemoradiotherapy. Source of these receptors: a human donor with HPV-associated anogenital cancer. Each CDR3 is given with its conserved first and last residue. The D gene is left open where the match is weak. Only part of the rows carry a size: once, few, many, or a class if the clone is expanded.

abundance	v_gene	j_gene	d_gene	CDR3aa	CDR3nt
NA	TRBV7-2	TRBJ2-1	NA	CASRRRQGGNEQFF	TGTGCCAGCAGACGAAGACAGGGAGGCAATGAGCAGTTCTTC
NA	TRBV9	TRBJ1-3	NA	CASSARQQIFGNTIYF	TGTGCCAGCAGCGCTAGACAGCAAATATTTGGAAACACCATATATTTT
NA	TRBV10-1	TRBJ2-4	NA	CASTLPREAENIQYF	TGCGCCAGCACCCTACCCAGGGAGGCCGAAAACATTCAGTACTTC
NA	TRBV7-2	TRBJ1-1	NA	CASGTFMNTEAFF	TGTGCCAGCGGGACTTTTATGAACACTGAAGCTTTCTTT
NA	TRBV30	TRBJ2-1	NA	CAWSARGDEQFF	TGTGCCTGGAGCGCAAGGGGGGATGAGCAGTTCTTC
NA	TRBV27	TRBJ1-1	NA	CASSFAGSSTEAFF	TGTGCCAGCAGTTTTGCGGGGAGCTCGACTGAAGCTTTCTTT
NA	TRBV7-2	TRBJ1-1	NA	CASSFTSGTGNTEAFF	TGTGCCAGCAGTTTCACATCCGGGACGGGGAACACTGAAGCTTTCTTT
NA	TRBV27	TRBJ2-1	TRBD2	CASSSKLAGNSYNEQFF	TGTGCCAGCAGTTCGAAACTAGCGGGGAACTCCTACAATGAGCAGTTCTTC
NA	TRBV6-4	TRBJ1-5	NA	CASSPSPGNQPQHF	TGTGCCAGCAGTCCCTCCCCTGGCAATCAGCCCCAGCATTTT
NA	TRBV5-1	TRBJ1-5	NA	CASSLDGQYNQPQHF	TGCGCCAGCAGCTTGGACGGACAGTACAATCAGCCCCAGCATTTT
NA	TRBV6-5	TRBJ1-1	TRBD1	CASSYGDRGVNTEAFF	TGTGCCAGCAGTTATGGGGACAGGGGAGTGAACACTGAAGCTTTCTTT
NA	TRBV30	TRBJ1-1	NA	CAGARGGKAFF	TGTGCCGGGGCGCGGGGGGGGAAAGCTTTCTTT
NA	TRBV7-2	TRBJ2-1	NA	CASSPSLLPEFLDEQFF	TGTGCCAGCAGCCCCTCGCTCCTACCCGAATTTTTAGATGAGCAGTTCTTC
NA	TRBV5-1	TRBJ2-6	NA	CASSLFRQATSGANVLTF	TGCGCCAGCAGCTTGTTCCGCCAGGCCACTTCTGGGGCCAACGTCCTGACTTTC
NA	TRBV6-1	TRBJ1-1	NA	CASSERGRNTEAFF	TGTGCCAGCAGTGAAAGGGGCAGAAACACTGAAGCTTTCTTT
NA	TRBV6-5	TRBJ2-7	NA	CASGRGKDEQYF	TGTGCCAGCGGGCGGGGAAAGGACGAGCAGTACTTC
once	TRBV5-1	TRBJ1-2	TRBD1	CASNRDRANYGYTF	TGCGCCAGCAACCGGGACAGAGCTAACTATGGCTACACCTTC
once	TRBV4-3	TRBJ1-5	NA	CASSQDAYTTQPQHF	TGCGCCAGCAGCCAAGATGCATACACAACTCAGCCCCAGCATTTT
NA	TRBV4-1	TRBJ2-7	TRBD1	CASSHQGESSYEQYF	TGCGCCAGCAGCCACCAGGGGGAAAGCTCCTACGAGCAGTACTTC
NA	TRBV29-1	TRBJ1-2	TRBD1	CSVQDRGDRNYGYTF	TGCAGCGTTCAGGACAGGGGCGATCGTAACTATGGCTACACCTTC
NA	TRBV4-1	TRBJ1-1	TRBD1	CASSQGQGNTEAFF	TGCGCCAGCAGCCAAGGACAGGGGAACACTGAAGCTTTCTTT
once	TRBV4-1	TRBJ2-3	NA	CASSQVVSRDTQYF	TGCGCCAGCAGCCAAGTTGTTAGCCGAGATACGCAGTATTTT
NA	TRBV9	TRBJ1-2	NA	CASSVDTYGYTF	TGTGCCAGCAGCGTAGATACCTATGGCTACACCTTC
NA	TRBV7-9	TRBJ1-5	NA	CASSLETSNQPQHF	TGTGCCAGCAGCTTAGAAACTAGCAATCAGCCCCAGCATTTT
NA	TRBV5-1	TRBJ2-1	TRBD2	CASSLGLAEYNEQFF	TGCGCCAGCAGCTTAGGACTAGCGGAATACAATGAGCAGTTCTTC
NA	TRBV7-9	TRBJ1-2	NA	CASSFLQGSYGYTF	TGTGCCAGCAGCTTTCTGCAGGGGAGCTATGGCTACACCTTC
NA	TRBV4-1	TRBJ2-1	TRBD2	CASRAGGEQFF	TGCGCCAGCAGAGCGGGGGGAGAGCAGTTCTTC
NA	TRBV9	TRBJ2-3	NA	CASSGTGGNTDTQYF	TGTGCCAGCAGCGGGACTGGCGGGAACACAGATACGCAGTATTTT
NA	TRBV5-1	TRBJ1-6	NA	CASSPGVPGNSPLHF	TGCGCCAGCAGCCCCGGCGTTCCTGGAAATTCACCCCTCCACTTT
NA	TRBV11-3	TRBJ2-3	NA	CASSPDSLSDTQYF	TGTGCCAGCAGCCCCGACTCACTGTCAGATACGCAGTATTTT
NA	TRBV6-1	TRBJ2-3	TRBD1	CASSEVGAQGVPTDTQYF	TGTGCCAGCAGTGAAGTAGGAGCTCAGGGGGTCCCCACAGATACGCAGTATTTT
NA	TRBV5-1	TRBJ2-1	NA	CASSPTGRGGDNEQFF	TGCGCCAGCAGCCCCACGGGGAGGGGGGGCGACAATGAGCAGTTCTTC
NA	TRBV9	TRBJ2-2	TRBD1	CASSVEGQGSTGELFF	TGTGCCAGCAGCGTGGAGGGACAGGGGAGTACCGGGGAGCTGTTTTTT